These 27 T cell receptor beta chains were sequenced from one sample in a study of shared clonotypes between healthy human individuals. TCRdb's copy holds only in-frame clones and misses some; the assay was immunoSEQ multiplex PCR. Altogether about 730,000 clones are present, 72% being singletons, with the ten largest covering under 2%. Source material: memory CD4+ T cells sorted from blood. Regarding subset: CD45RA-negative fraction. These receptors were collected from a woman aged 25-40 years in good health.

The V gene is TRBV28, the J gene TRBJ2-3; D uncertain. Looked up from germline, CDR1 is MDHEN and CDR2 is SYDVKM. There are 11 residues in the CDR3. Trimming took off 6 bases at V and 7 bases at J, with 8 bases between the two ends. The chain's CDR3 is CASRTMNTQYF. The CDR3 DNA sequence: TGTGCCAGCAGGACCATGAATACGCAGTATTTT.

CDR3 sequence reads: CASSAYIHNEQFF. CDR3 bases: TGTGCCAGCAGCGCCTACATACACAATGAGCAGTTCTTC. The V call is TRBV7-2, the J call TRBJ2-1; D is undetermined. This CDR3 has 13 amino acids. CDR1 is SGHTA and CDR2 is FQGNSA in the germline V gene. V dropped 5 bases and J dropped 5 bases, with 10 bases sitting between them.

The table lists this clone with a few counts. This chain connects TRBV28 to TRBJ2-5; TRBD1 matches at 7 bases. The trim removed 0 bases at V and 3 bases at J, leaving 7 bases unmatched. Germline loops: CDR1 MDHEN, CDR2 SYDVKM. The CDR3 has 16 residues. The CDR3 bases are TGTGCCAGCAGTTTATGGGTCGCGACAGGGAAAGAGACCCAGTACTTC. This sequence encodes CASSLWVATGKETQYF.

This clone has just one count. The chain combines TRBV5-1 with TRBJ1-4, with no clear D. The CDR3 sequence is 12 residues long. V lost 1 base and J lost 13, with 11 bases in between. Germline CDR1 reads SGHRS; CDR2 reads YFSETQ. The CDR3 bases are TGCGCCAGCAGCTTGTTGGGTGGAGGACTGTTTTTT. It codes for CASSLLGGGLFF.

V gene TRBV27 combines with J gene TRBJ2-5; tentatively, D is TRBD1 or TRBD2 (6 bases each). Germline V gives CDR1 MNHEY, CDR2 SMNVEV (reference sequence). CDR3 length: 18 residues. V was pared by 1 base and J by 5 bases, with 23 bases between. The CDR3 nucleotides are TGTGCCAGCAGTTTATTGTCCGGGGGCGGTGTGGTGGGGGAGACCCAGTACTTC. Protein: CASSLLSGGGVVGETQYF.

The chain joins TRBV7-8 to TRBJ2-7; unclear D gene. This CDR3 has 13 amino acids. Germline V gene lookup returns CDR1 SGHVS and CDR2 FQNEAQ. The V end was cut by 1 base, the J end by 6 bases, with 10 bases between. This CDR3 reads CASSLGGSPEQYF. DNA of the CDR3: TGTGCCAGCAGCTTAGGTGGCTCCCCCGAGCAGTACTTC.

The sample holds a few counts of this clone. The chain links TRBV19 to TRBJ2-3; no reliable D call. Germline V gene lookup returns CDR1 LNHDA and CDR2 SQIVND (reference sequence). Trimming pared 2 bases from V and 4 bases from J, leaving 10 bases between. The CDR3 is made up of 14 amino acids. The CDR3 DNA reads TGTGCCAGTAGTATAATGGGGAACCCAGATACGCAGTATTTT. It specifies CASSIMGNPDTQYF.

The rearrangement uses TRBV21-1 and TRBJ2-1; no check of the table's D call, TRBD1, against the DNA was made. TRBV21-1 is a pseudogene locus. The CDR3 covers 17 residues. The DNA of the CDR3 is TGTGCCAGCAGCAAGGACAGGGTGGGACTGTCCTACAATGAGCAGTTCTTC. Its translation: CASSKDRVGLSYNEQFF.

The CDR3, as DNA: TGTGCCAGCAGCTTCGGCGGGGTCCAAGAGACCCAGTACTTC. Amino acid sequence: CASSFGGVQETQYF. J is TRBJ2-5 and V is TRBV7-7, with D possibly being TRBD2 (6 bases). Between the trimmed V and J ends, which lost 3 bases and 1 base, there was a span of 9 bases. The CDR3 extends over 14 amino acids. Germline CDR1 reads SSHAT; CDR2 reads FNYEAQ (reference sequence).

The rearrangement uses TRBV28 and TRBJ1-4; D is uncertain. Germline V gene lookup returns CDR1 MDHEN and CDR2 SYDVKM. Trimming shortened V by 5 bases and J by 9 bases, and 13 bases separated the two germline ends. The CDR3 contains 13 residues. Written as DNA, the CDR3 is TGTGCCAGCAGTCCACAATTGAGGAAAAAACTGTTTTTT. Translating it yields CASSPQLRKKLFF.

This clone was seen at least ten times. The V call is TRBV5-1, the J call TRBJ2-7; a weak D match, TRBD1 (6 bases). There are 14 residues in the CDR3. The germline V gene has CDR1 SGHRS and CDR2 YFSETQ. The V and J ends lost 4 bases and 6 bases respectively, with 17 bases between them. The CDR3 DNA reads TGCGCCAGCAGCGAACAGGGCTATGGGGGCGAGCAGTACTTC. The encoded protein is CASSEQGYGGEQYF. The full variable domain, rest sourced from reference TRBV5-1 and TRBJ2-7, is KAGVTQTPRYLIKTRGQQVTLSCSPISGHRSVSWYQQTPGQGLQFLFEYFSETQRNKGNFPGRFSGRQFSNSRSEMNVSTLELGDSALYLCASSEQGYGGEQYFGPGTRLTVT.

The chain is built from TRBV9 and TRBJ2-1; no definite D call. V dropped 4 bases and J dropped 4 bases, with 9 bases sitting between them. The CDR3 loop spans 13 amino acids. Per the germline V gene, CDR1 is SGDLS and CDR2 is YYNGEE. DNA of the CDR3: TGTGCCAGCAGCCTCCGGGTTTACAATGAGCAGTTCTTC. It codes for CASSLRVYNEQFF.

This clone was observed a handful of times. This sequence joins TRBV5-1 and TRBJ1-1; 10 bases fit TRBD1. The ends lost 4 bases at V and 4 bases at J; junction bases unmatched: 13. The CDR3 is 17 residues long. CDR1 is SGHRS and CDR2 is YFSETQ in the germline V gene. CDR3 protein: CASSPLDRGQFTTEAFF. DNA of the CDR3: TGCGCCAGCAGCCCGTTAGACAGGGGGCAGTTTACCACTGAAGCTTTCTTT.

In the case of this clone: A read error may be the cause here, since a much bigger clone is one base away. Other DNA sequences from this sample encode an identical CDR3 as well. The chain joins TRBV5-1 to TRBJ1-1; D unclear. V gave up 0 bases and J gave up 4 bases, with 7 bases separating them. Germline loops: CDR1 SGHRS, CDR2 YFSETQ. The CDR3 runs to 13 residues. The CDR3 coding sequence is TGCGCCAGCAGCTTGGGTCAGGTCACTGAAGCTTTCTTT. Encoded protein: CASSLGQVTEAFF.

The sample holds a few counts of this clone. The chain couples TRBV9 to TRBJ1-2; tentative D call: TRBD1 (6 bases). The CDR3 has 14 residues. The V end was cut by 4 bases, the J end by 4 bases, with 14 bases between. CDR1 is SGDLS, CDR2 YYNGEE, per germline. DNA for the CDR3: TGTGCCAGCAGCCCACAGGGACGGATCTATGGCTACACCTTC. This sequence encodes CASSPQGRIYGYTF.

Points on this clone: This could be a read error, since a much larger clone is one nucleotide away. The gene calls are TRBV5-5 and TRBJ2-7; 11 bases map to TRBD1. With the DNA end fitting TRBJ2-5 better, the J assignment may be wrong. Germline values: CDR1 SGHKS, CDR2 YYEKEE (reference sequence). The CDR3 runs 13 residues. The DNA for the CDR3 is TGTGCCAGCAGCCGGACAGGGGGCGAGACCCAGTACTTC. Translated: CASSRTGGETQYF.

The V and J genes are TRBV28 and TRBJ2-1, with 7 nucleotides matching TRBD1. The CDR3 has 13 amino acids. Germline V gene data show CDR1 as MDHEN and CDR2 as SYDVKM. The ends lost 5 bases at V and 10 bases at J; junction bases unmatched: 8. The CDR3 coding sequence is TGTGCCAGCAGTAGATATACAGGGGTAGAGCAGTTCTTC. Translating gives CASSRYTGVEQFF. Filled out from reference TRBV28 and TRBJ2-1, the complete variable domain reads DVKVTQSSRYLVKRTGEKVFLECVQDMDHENMFWYRQDPGLGLRLIYFSYDVKMKEKGDIPEGYSVSREKKERFSLILESASTNQTSMYLCASSRYTGVEQFFGPGTRLTVL.

The V gene is TRBV2, the J gene TRBJ1-4; D is unclear. From germline, CDR1 is SNHLY and CDR2 FYNNEI. The CDR3 sequence is 15 residues long. Trimming left V 6 bases short and J 5 bases short, with 16 bases between. The CDR3 sequence is CASRRMDGLNEKLFF. In nucleotides, the CDR3 is TGTGCCAGCAGACGAATGGACGGATTAAATGAAAAACTGTTTTTT.

This clone appeared a few times. The chain recombines TRBV7-2 with TRBJ1-2, with 9 bases fitting TRBD1. V was clipped by 5 bases and J by 13 bases; unmatched bases: 8. Germline CDR1 and CDR2: SGHTA and FQGNSA. This CDR3 contains 12 residues. The CDR3 coding sequence is TGTGCCAGCAGCCCTACACAGGGGGCGATCACCTTC. It is translated as CASSPTQGAITF.

With regard to this clone: Relative to the germline gene, one junction end is altered; a read error may explain this. This sequence joins TRBV13 and TRBJ2-2, with 9 bases matching TRBD1. Germline lookup yields CDR1 PRHDT and CDR2 FYEKMQ (reference sequence). The CDR3 loop spans 14 amino acids. The CDR3 protein is CAGSSTGGSGELFF. Here the CDR3 DNA reads TGTGCCGGCAGCTCCACAGGGGGCAGCGGGGAGCTGTTTTTT. The entire variable domain, with the rest obtained from reference TRBV13 and TRBJ2-2, is as follows: AAGVIQSPRHLIKEKRETATLKCYPIPRHDTVYWYQQGPGQDPQFLISFYEKMQSDKGSIPDRFSAQQFSDYHSELNMSSLELGDSALYFCAGSSTGGSGELFFGEGSRLTVL.

This sequence joins TRBV5-1 and TRBJ2-7; D might be TRBD1 or TRBD2, each matching 5 bases. The V end was cut by 0 bases, the J end by 3 bases, with 10 bases between. The germline V gene has CDR1 SGHRS and CDR2 YFSETQ. This CDR3 has 14 residues. This CDR3 is CASSLVGESYEQYF. The CDR3 DNA is TGCGCCAGCAGCTTGGTGGGGGAGAGCTACGAGCAGTACTTC.

This clone was detected only once. The chain uses TRBV5-1 and TRBJ2-7; 8 bases match TRBD2. This CDR3 has 14 residues. Per germline, CDR1 SGHRS and CDR2 YFSETQ. The V gene end was trimmed by 5 bases and the J gene end by 0 bases; junction bases not matched to a gene: 4. CDR3 bases: TGCGCCAGCAGACTAGCGGTTATCTCCTACGAGCAGTACTTC. Translation: CASRLAVISYEQYF.

The gene calls are TRBV2 and TRBJ1-5; D may be TRBD1 (6 bases). Per the germline V gene, CDR1 is SNHLY and CDR2 is FYNNEI. The CDR3 length is 15 residues. The V and J ends lost 6 bases and 7 bases respectively, with 19 bases between them. Written as DNA, the CDR3 is TGTGCCAGCAGGGAGGACAGTGCCGACGGGCAGCCCCAGCATTTT. Translation gives CASREDSADGQPQHF.

The chain links TRBV5-4 to TRBJ1-5, with D unclear. The CDR3 contains 13 residues. Looked up from germline, CDR1 is SGHNT and CDR2 is YYREEE (reference sequence). V was pared by 7 bases and J by 3 bases, with 11 bases between. The CDR3 loop is CASSAGPNQPQHF. CDR3 nucleotide sequence: TGTGCCAGCTCCGCCGGGCCCAATCAGCCCCAGCATTTT.

The chain has TRBV11-1 and TRBJ2-7; no clear D gene. Trimming removed 1 base from V and 6 bases from J, with 16 bases in between. There are 15 residues in the CDR3. Looked up from germline, CDR1 is SGHAT and CDR2 is FQDESV (reference sequence). This CDR3 reads CASSLVPGRDVEQYF. The CDR3 nucleotides read TGTGCCAGCAGCTTAGTGCCCGGAAGGGATGTCGAGCAGTACTTC.

For the CDR3, the DNA is TGTGCCAGCAGCGTAATCACTAGCGGGAGCCACAATGAGCAGTTCTTC. This translates into CASSVITSGSHNEQFF. The V call is TRBV7-9, the J call TRBJ2-1, with 11 bases that match TRBD2. The CDR3 totals 16 residues. After removal of 5 bases from V and 5 bases from J, the junction contained 8 bases not matched to a gene. Germline assignment: CDR1 SEHNR and CDR2 FQNEAQ (reference sequence).

This sequence joins TRBV5-5 and TRBJ2-7, with a tentative D call TRBD2 (6 bases). This CDR3 comprises 16 residues. Trimming took 0 bases from V and 0 from J, leaving 13 bases between them. Germline CDR1 is SGHKS and CDR2 is YYEKEE (reference sequence). The CDR3 DNA follows: TGTGCCAGCAGCTTGGTTTGGCTAGCGAGCTCCTACGAGCAGTACTTC. Translation gives CASSLVWLASSYEQYF.